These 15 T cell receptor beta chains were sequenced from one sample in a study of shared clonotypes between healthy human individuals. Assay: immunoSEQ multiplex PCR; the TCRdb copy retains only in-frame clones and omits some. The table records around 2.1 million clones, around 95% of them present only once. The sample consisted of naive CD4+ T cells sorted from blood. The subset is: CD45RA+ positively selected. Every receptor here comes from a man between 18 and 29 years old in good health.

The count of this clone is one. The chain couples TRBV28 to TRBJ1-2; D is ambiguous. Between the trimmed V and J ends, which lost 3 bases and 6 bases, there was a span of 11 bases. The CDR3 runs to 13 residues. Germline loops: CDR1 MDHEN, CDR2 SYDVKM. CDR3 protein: CASSLYTRDGYTF. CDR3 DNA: TGTGCCAGCAGTTTGTACACCCGCGATGGCTACACCTTC.

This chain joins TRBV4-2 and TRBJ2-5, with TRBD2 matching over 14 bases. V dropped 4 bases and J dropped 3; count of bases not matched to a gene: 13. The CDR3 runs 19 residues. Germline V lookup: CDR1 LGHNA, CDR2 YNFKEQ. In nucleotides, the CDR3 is TGTGCCAGCAGCCCCGGGACTAGCGGGGGACCGGGGGGGGAAGAGACCCAGTACTTC. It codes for CASSPGTSGGPGGEETQYF.

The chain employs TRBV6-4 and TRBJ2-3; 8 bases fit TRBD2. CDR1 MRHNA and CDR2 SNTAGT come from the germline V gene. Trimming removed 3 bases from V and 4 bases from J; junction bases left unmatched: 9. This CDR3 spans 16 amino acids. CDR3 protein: CASSDSGTSSPDTQYF. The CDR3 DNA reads TGTGCCAGCAGTGATTCCGGGACTAGTTCCCCAGATACGCAGTATTTT.

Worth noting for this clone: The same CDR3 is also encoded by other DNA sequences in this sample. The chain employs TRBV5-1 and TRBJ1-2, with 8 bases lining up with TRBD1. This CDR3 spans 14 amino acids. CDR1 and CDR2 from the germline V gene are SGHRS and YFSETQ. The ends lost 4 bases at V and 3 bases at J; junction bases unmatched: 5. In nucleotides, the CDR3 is TGCGCCAGCAGCCCGGACAGGGTAGACTATGGCTACACCTTC. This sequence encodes CASSPDRVDYGYTF.

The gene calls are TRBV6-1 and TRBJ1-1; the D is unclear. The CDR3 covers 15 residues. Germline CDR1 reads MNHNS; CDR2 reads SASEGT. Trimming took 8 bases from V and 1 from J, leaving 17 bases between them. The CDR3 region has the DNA TGTGCCAGCGCGACCGCTATCTTACCGAACACTGAAGCTTTCTTT. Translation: CASATAILPNTEAFF.

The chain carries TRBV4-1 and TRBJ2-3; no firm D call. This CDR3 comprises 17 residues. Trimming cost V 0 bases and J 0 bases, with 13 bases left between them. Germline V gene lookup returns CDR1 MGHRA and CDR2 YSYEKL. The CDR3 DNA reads TGCGCCAGCAGCCAAGATGGTAGCCTCCGCAGCACAGATACGCAGTATTTT. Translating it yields CASSQDGSLRSTDTQYF.

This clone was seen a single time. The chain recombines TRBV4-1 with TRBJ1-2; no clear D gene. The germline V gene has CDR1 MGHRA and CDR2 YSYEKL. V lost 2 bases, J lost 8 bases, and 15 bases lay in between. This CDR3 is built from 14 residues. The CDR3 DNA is TGCGCCAGCAGCCAACTAGCTACTGTGAGAGGCTACACCTTC. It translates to CASSQLATVRGYTF.

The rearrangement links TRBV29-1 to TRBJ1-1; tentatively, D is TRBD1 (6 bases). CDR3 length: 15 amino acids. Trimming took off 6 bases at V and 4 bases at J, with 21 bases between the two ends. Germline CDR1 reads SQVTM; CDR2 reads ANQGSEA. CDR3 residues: CSVMVGGRGGTEAFF. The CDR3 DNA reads TGCAGCGTAATGGTGGGGGGCCGAGGGGGCACTGAAGCTTTCTTT.

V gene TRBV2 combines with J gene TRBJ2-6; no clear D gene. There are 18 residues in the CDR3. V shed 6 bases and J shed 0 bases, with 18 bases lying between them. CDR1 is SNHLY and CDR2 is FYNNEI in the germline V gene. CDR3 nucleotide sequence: TGTGCCAGCAGGTTAACAGCCGTAAGGAGCTCTGGGGCCAACGTCCTGACTTTC. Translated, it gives CASRLTAVRSSGANVLTF.

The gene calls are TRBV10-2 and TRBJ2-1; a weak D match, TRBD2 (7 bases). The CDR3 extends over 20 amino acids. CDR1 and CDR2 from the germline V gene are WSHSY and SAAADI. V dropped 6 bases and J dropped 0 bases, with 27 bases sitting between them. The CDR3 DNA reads TGCGCCAGCAGAGGAGGGGGGCGGGGACTAACTTTCTCCTCCTACAATGAGCAGTTCTTC. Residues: CASRGGGRGLTFSSYNEQFF.

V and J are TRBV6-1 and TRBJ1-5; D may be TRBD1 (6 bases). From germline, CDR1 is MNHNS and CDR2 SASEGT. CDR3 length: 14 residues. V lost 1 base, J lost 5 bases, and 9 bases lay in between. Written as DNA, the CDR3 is TGTGCCAGCAGTGAAGGTGGGGGCGATCAGCCCCAGCATTTT. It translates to CASSEGGGDQPQHF.

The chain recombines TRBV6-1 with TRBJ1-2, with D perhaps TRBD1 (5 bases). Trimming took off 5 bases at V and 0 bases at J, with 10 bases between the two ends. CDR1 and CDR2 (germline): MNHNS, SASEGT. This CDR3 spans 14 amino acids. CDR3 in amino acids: CASSTGSANYGYTF. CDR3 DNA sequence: TGTGCCAGCAGTACAGGATCAGCTAACTATGGCTACACCTTC.

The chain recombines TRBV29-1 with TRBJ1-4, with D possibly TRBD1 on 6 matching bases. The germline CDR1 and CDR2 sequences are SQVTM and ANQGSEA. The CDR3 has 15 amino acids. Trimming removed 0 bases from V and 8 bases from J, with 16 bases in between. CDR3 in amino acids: CSVEEGTGKREKLFF. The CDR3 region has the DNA TGCAGCGTTGAAGAAGGTACAGGGAAGAGGGAAAAACTGTTTTTT.

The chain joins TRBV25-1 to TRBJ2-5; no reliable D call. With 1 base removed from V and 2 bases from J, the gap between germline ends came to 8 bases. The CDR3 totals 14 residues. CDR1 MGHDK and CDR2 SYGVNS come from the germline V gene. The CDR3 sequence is CASSELHGQETQYF. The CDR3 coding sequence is TGTGCCAGCAGTGAATTGCACGGGCAAGAGACCCAGTACTTC.

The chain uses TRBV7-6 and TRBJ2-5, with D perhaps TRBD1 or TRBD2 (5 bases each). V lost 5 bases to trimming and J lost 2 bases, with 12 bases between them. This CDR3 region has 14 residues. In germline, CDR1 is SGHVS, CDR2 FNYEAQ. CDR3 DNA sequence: TGTGCCAGCAGCCCTGGGACGGCGCAAGAGACCCAGTACTTC. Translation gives CASSPGTAQETQYF.